The T cell receptor beta chain under discussion was sequenced for a study of shared clonotypes between healthy human individuals. The CDR3 length is 18 residues. Germline V gene sequence: CDR1 LNHNV, CDR2 YYDKDF (reference sequence). V dropped 0 bases and J dropped 4; count of bases not matched to a gene: 8. Produced via immunoSEQ multiplex PCR; TCRdb's table is partial and in-frame only. The profile shows roughly 2.6 million clones, roughly nine tenths of them singletons. The rearrangement links TRBV15 to TRBJ2-2, with TRBD2 matching over 10 bases. Source material: naive CD4+ T cells sorted from blood. Regarding subset: CD45RA+ positively selected. The source is a man between 18 and 29 years old in good health. CDR3 DNA: TGTGCCACCAGCAGAGATGTGACTAGCGGGTTGGGCACCGGGGAGCTGTTTTTT. Its protein is CATSRDVTSGLGTGELFF.